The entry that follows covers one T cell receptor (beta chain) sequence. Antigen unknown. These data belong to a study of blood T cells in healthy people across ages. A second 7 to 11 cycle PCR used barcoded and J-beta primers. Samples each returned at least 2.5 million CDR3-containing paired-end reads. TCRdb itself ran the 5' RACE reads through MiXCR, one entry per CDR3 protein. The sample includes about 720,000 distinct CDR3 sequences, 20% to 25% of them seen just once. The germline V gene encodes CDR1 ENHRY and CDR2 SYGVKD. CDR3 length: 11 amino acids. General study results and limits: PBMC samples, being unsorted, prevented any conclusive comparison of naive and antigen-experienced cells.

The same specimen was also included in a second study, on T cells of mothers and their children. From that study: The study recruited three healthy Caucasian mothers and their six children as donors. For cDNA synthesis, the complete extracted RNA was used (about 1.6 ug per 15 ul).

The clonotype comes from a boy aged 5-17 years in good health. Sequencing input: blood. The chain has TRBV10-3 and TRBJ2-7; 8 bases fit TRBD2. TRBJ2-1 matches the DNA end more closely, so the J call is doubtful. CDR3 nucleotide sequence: TGTGCCATCGGGCGGGGGGATGAGCAGTTCTTC. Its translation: CAIGRGDEQFF.